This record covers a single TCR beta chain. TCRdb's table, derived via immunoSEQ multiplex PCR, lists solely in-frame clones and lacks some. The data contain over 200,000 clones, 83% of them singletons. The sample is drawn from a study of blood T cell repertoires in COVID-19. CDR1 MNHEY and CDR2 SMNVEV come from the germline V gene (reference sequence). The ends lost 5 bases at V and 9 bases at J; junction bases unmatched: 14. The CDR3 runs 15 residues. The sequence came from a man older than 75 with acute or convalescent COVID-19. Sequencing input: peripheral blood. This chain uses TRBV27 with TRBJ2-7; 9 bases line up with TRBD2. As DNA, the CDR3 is TGTGCCAGCAGTCCCTCGTTTCGCGGGAGGGCCGTGCAGTACTTC. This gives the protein CASSPSFRGRAVQYF.